One TCR beta chain is described in this entry. Its specificity is not known. By 5'RACE template switching, TCR cDNA was produced, with a universal primer site and UMIs added in the process. TCRdb analysed the 5' RACE reads with MiXCR anew, one entry per CDR3 protein. The sample shows approximately 330,000 distinct CDR3 sequences, around 12% of them seen only once. The data were obtained in a study of T cells after yellow fever vaccination. Turning to the study itself: For low cell numbers, libraries were made with SMART-Seq v4 Ultra Low Input.

Whole-study findings and limits: The booster saw the reappearance of most primary-vaccination clones (about 95% CD4, 80% to 90% CD8).

With V trimmed by 2 bases and J by 2 bases, 2 bases remained unmatched. This CDR3 comprises 15 residues. CDR1 is SEHNR and CDR2 is FQNEAQ in the germline V gene (reference sequence). The V call is TRBV7-9, the J call TRBJ2-2, with 7 bases lining up with TRBD2. The sequencing here drew on CD4+ T cells sorted from PBMCs, taken 15 days after the yellow fever booster vaccination. The sequence was obtained from a man in his late teens or twenties who received the YFV17D yellow fever vaccine. CDR3 sequence (DNA): TGTGCCAGCAGCTTAACTAGCGCTAACACCGGGGAGCTGTTTTTT. Translating gives CASSLTSANTGELFF.